This T cell receptor beta chain originates from a study of blood T cell repertoires in COVID-19 (dated by TCRdb to the early 2020s). With regard to the full study: The collaborator samples originated in the United States, Italy and Spain and spanned the acute and convalescent phases of COVID-19. The repertoires were made available in a free public database intended to serve as a resource for research on the immune response to SARS-CoV-2. The prospective study material was composed of cDNA or gDNA derived from T cells, B-cell-depleted T cells, or PBMCs. Nearly every sample came with metadata listing a de-identified subject ID, COVID-19 status, age in years and sex. Where available, HLA class I and class II types were obtained from metadata supplied by the sample provider rather than from assay-based typing. The dataset comprised deeply sampled blood TCRbeta repertoires from subjects exposed to, actively infected with, or recovered from COVID-19. The samples were drawn from the first 160 participants of the ongoing ImmuneRACE study and from roughly 1,300 subjects provided by 6 global collaborators. General study outcomes and caveats: The amount of clinical and demographic metadata varied by source and participant and was provided uncurated.

Whole blood was collected in K2EDTA tubes by collaborating institutions according to the institutions' own protocols. For TCRbeta analysis, collaborators shipped samples as frozen whole blood, isolated PBMCs, or DNA extracted from either of those sample types. From its cysteine to its phenylalanine, the CDR3 spans 14 amino acids. Here the CDR3 DNA is all that survives: 42 bases in frame from base 1. TCRbeta CDR3 regions were amplified from genomic DNA by means of the immunoSEQ Assay, a bias-controlled multiplex PCR. Under the source paper's analysis protocol: The number of nucleated cells in each sample was estimated from the amplification of reference gene primers within the assay. Sequence reads were collapsed and filtered to measure the absolute abundance of every unique TCRbeta CDR3 rearrangement. For each sample, productive Simpson clonality was calculated by taking the square root of Simpson's diversity index across productive rearrangements. TCRdb took over this immuneACCESS table, retaining in-frame rearrangements with V and J assigned. Such tables are incomplete; in checked studies, under half of the missing clones stem from an unresolved V gene, and the remainder is unexplained. The V and J calls and the clone size are those of that table, but D and trimming were determined from the DNA. The sample data list approximately 100,000 clones, and about 92% of these were observed just once. Over 5.5% of the sample rests with the top ten.

With respect to this clone: The antigen it recognizes is unknown. Within one base of it there is no much larger clone, and no base qualities were kept.

The specimen was peripheral blood. This receptor was identified in a man aged 50-60 years with active COVID-19. The chain uses TRBV21-1 and TRBJ1-5. TRBV21-1 corresponds to a pseudogene. The CDR3: CASSKRVSNQPQHF. In nucleotide form, the sequence is TGTGCCAGCAGCAAAAGAGTGAGCAATCAGCCCCAGCATTTT.